This T cell receptor (beta chain) is drawn from a study of shared clonotypes between healthy human individuals. Study in general: In total, the donors were a couple of women and a few men aged 18 to 49.

Clones were sequenced by immunoSEQ multiplex PCR, and TCRdb holds only the in-frame ones, with some missing. The sample records 1,500,000 or so clones, approximately 98.5% being singletons. This CDR3 region has 15 residues. V shed 5 bases, J shed 4 bases, and the junction held 9 bases outside the gene matches. CDR1 is LNHDA and CDR2 is SQIVND in the germline V gene (reference sequence). A remark on this clone: Its target is unknown.

Study results and caveats: Large depth notwithstanding, sorted-subset sequencing proved incomplete by rarefaction. The low donor count limited represented genetic and exposure-history diversity. In a handful of donors, around 5% of naive CD4 clonotypes appeared in common.

The chain combines TRBV19 with TRBJ2-7; 9 bases fit TRBD2. The sequence derives from a man between 25 and 39 years old in good health. Specimen: naive CD4+ T cells sorted from blood. Subset in this sample: CD45RA+ positively selected. The CDR3 DNA is TGTGCCAGTAGTGCCCCGGGACTAGCTCCATACGAGCAGTACTTC. Translation: CASSAPGLAPYEQYF. Complete variable domain (other parts from reference TRBV19 and TRBJ2-7): DGGITQSPKYLFRKEGQNVTLSCEQNLNHDAMYWYRQDPGQGLRLIYYSQIVNDFQKGDIAEGYSVSREKKESFPLTVTSAQKNPTAFYLCASSAPGLAPYEQYFGPGTRLTVT.